The clone carrying this T cell receptor beta chain was found many times. Execution of the assay was at deep level. The quantity of DNA used in unsorted PBMC replicate PCRs was approximately 300 ng, corresponding to tens of thousands of T cell genomes. In the authors' workflow: ImmunoSEQ output held junction-only sequences without quality scores, so filtering differed. Method: immunoSEQ multiplex PCR; TCRdb's copy keeps in-frame clones and lacks some. That table gives V, J and clone size, and the DNA gave D and trimming. The top ten hold over 13% of the sample, which has over 95,000 clones, 40% to 55% seen once. The sample originates from a study of shared clonotypes between healthy human individuals. The study drew its donors from healthy HIV-negative adults without recent acute infections or vaccinations. This CDR3 spans 13 amino acids. Per germline, CDR1 SQVTM and CDR2 ANQGSEA.

V and J are TRBV29-1 and TRBJ2-5; 7 bases line up with TRBD1. The TCR comes from a woman aged 40 to 50 in good health. Some clones in this sample may be carry-over from other donors' samples. Material: PBMCs. The CDR3 DNA sequence: TGCAGTGTTAACAACAGGGGCGGTGGGACCCAGTACTTC. Translating it yields CSVNNRGGGTQYF. Together with reference TRBV29-1 and TRBJ2-5, the CDR3 gives the full variable domain: SAVISQKPSRDICQRGTSLTIQCQVDSQVTMMFWYRQQPGQSLTLIATANQGSEATYESGFVIDKFPISRPNLTFSTLTVSNMSPEDSSIYLCSVNNRGGGTQYFGPGTRLLVL.